The 2 T cell receptor beta chains given below trace back to one sample, sequenced in a study of blood T cells in healthy people across ages. Together with a sample-barcoded 5' primer, a J-beta primer mix was included in a second PCR lasting roughly 6 to 12 cycles. From the 5' RACE reads, TCRdb called clonotypes with MiXCR, one entry per CDR3 protein. The sample consists of about 1,500,000 distinct CDR3 sequences, 28% of them appearing once. Sample: blood. These TCRs come from a woman in her 30s in good health.

The chain carries TRBV18 and TRBJ2-3, with 8 bases fitting TRBD2. This CDR3 is built from 17 residues. V was clipped by 6 bases and J by 0 bases; unmatched bases: 11. Germline lookup yields CDR1 KGHSH and CDR2 LQKENI. The CDR3 DNA is TGTGCCAGCTCCCCTGCAACCGGGACTAGAAGCACAGATACGCAGTATTTT. Protein: CASSPATGTRSTDTQYF.

The gene calls are TRBV5-5 and TRBJ1-5, with 7 bases identical to TRBD1. The CDR3 covers 15 residues. The germline CDR1 and CDR2 sequences are SGHKS and YYEKEE (reference sequence). The V segment lost 5 bases and the J segment 6 bases; nucleotides outside the gene matches: 11. CDR3 coding DNA: TGTGCCAGCAGTTCCCAGGGGGTCAGGAGTCAGCCCCAGCATTTT. Its translation: CASSSQGVRSQPQHF.